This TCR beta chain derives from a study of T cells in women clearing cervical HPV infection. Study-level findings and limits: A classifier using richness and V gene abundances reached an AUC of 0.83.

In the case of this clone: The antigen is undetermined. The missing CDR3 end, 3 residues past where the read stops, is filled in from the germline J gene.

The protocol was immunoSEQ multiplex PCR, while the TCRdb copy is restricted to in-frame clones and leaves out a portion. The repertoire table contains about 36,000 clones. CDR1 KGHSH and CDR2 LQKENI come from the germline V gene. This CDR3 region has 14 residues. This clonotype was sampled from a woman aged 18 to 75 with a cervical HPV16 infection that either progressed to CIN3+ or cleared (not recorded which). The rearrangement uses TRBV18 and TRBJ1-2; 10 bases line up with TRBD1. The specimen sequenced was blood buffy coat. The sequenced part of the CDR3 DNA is TGTGCCAGCTCACCATTAGGACAGGGGGGCGAC. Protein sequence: CASSPLGQGGD. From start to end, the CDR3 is CASSPLGQGGDYTF.